This is a list of T cell receptor beta chains from one sample in a study of blood T cell repertoires in COVID-19. Sequencing used immunoSEQ multiplex PCR; TCRdb keeps in-frame clones, though not all of them. The sample has 150,000 or so clones, around 89% seen once. Sequenced sample: peripheral blood. The receptors derive from a woman in her thirties or forties with acute or convalescent COVID-19. The CDR3 runs from the conserved cysteine through the conserved F or W. D genes are given only for firm matches. The size entry is marked missing in some rows and otherwise reads once, few, many or a size class.

CDR3 protein	CDR3 DNA	D gene	V gene	J gene	clone size
CASSQPKKTGKLGSEQYF	TGCGCCAGCAGTCAACCCAAAAAGACAGGGAAACTTGGATCCGAGCAGTACTTC	TRBD1	TRBV23-1	TRBJ2-7	.
CASSQDPDGYTF	TGTGCCAGCAGCCAAGATCCCGATGGCTACACCTTC	.	TRBV3-1/TRBV3-2	TRBJ1-2	.
CASSEGTYGNQPQHF	TGTGCCAGCTCGGAAGGGACATACGGCAATCAGCCCCAGCATTTT	.	TRBV18	TRBJ1-5	.
CASSPVQGATEAFF	TGTGCCAGCAGCCCCGTACAGGGGGCCACTGAAGCTTTCTTT	TRBD1	TRBV3-1/TRBV3-2	TRBJ1-1	.
CASRPTGTYEQYF	TGTGCCAGCCGGCCCACAGGAACTTACGAGCAGTACTTC	.	TRBV28	TRBJ2-7	.
CASSIGDAEIYGYTF	TGTGCCAGTAGTATAGGAGACGCGGAAATCTATGGCTACACCTTC	.	TRBV19	TRBJ1-2	.
CASSEFRVGQPQHF	TGCGCCAGCAGTGAGTTCAGGGTCGGGCAGCCCCAGCATTTT	.	TRBV10-1	TRBJ1-5	few
CASSRELVYGYTF	TGTGCCAGCAGTCGAGAGTTAGTCTATGGCTACACCTTC	.	TRBV6-5	TRBJ1-2	.
CASSLDSNEKLFF	TGCGCCAGCAGCTTGGACTCTAATGAAAAACTGTTTTTT	.	TRBV5-1	TRBJ1-4	.
CASSLAPGGVADTQYF	TGCGCCAGCAGCTTGGCCCCAGGAGGGGTCGCAGATACGCAGTATTTT	.	TRBV5-1	TRBJ2-3	.
CASSPTGGNTEAFF	TGTGCCAGCAGCCCCACGGGGGGGAACACTGAAGCTTTCTTT	.	TRBV7-9	TRBJ1-1	.
CASSFLAGGLNEQFF	TGTGCCAGCAGTTTTCTGGCAGGGGGGTTGAATGAGCAGTTCTTC	.	TRBV28	TRBJ2-1	.
CASSLEVGTGMQPQHF	TGTGCCAGCAGCTTGGAAGTTGGGACAGGAATGCAGCCCCAGCATTTT	TRBD1	TRBV5-5	TRBJ1-5	.
CATLDGIYEQYF	TGTGCCACTTTGGACGGGATCTACGAGCAGTACTTC	.	TRBV6-5	TRBJ2-7	.
CASSLAGQLGYEQYF	TGTGCCAGCAGCTTAGCGGGGCAGCTAGGCTACGAGCAGTACTTC	TRBD2	TRBV28	TRBJ2-7	once
CASTWGRENSPLHF	TGTGCCAGCACCTGGGGACGGGAGAATTCACCCCTCCACTTT	.	TRBV6-5	TRBJ1-6	.
CASSLRNDQPQHF	TGTGCCAGCAGTTTGCGGAACGATCAGCCCCAGCATTTT	.	TRBV27	TRBJ1-5	.
CASSPTPASGRAREYNEQFF	TGCGCCAGCAGCCCTACCCCTGCTAGCGGGAGGGCCCGGGAGTACAATGAGCAGTTCTTC	TRBD2	TRBV4-1	TRBJ2-1	.
CASSSQGNTEAFF	TGTGCCAGCAGTTCACAGGGGAACACTGAAGCTTTCTTT	.	TRBV27	TRBJ1-1	.
CARQGGNSPLHF	TGTGCCAGACAGGGTGGGAATTCACCCCTCCACTTT	.	TRBV2	TRBJ1-6	.
CASSYGLLGDTEAFF	TGTGCCAGCAGCTACGGACTCCTTGGGGACACTGAAGCTTTCTTT	.	TRBV9	TRBJ1-1	.
CASRRMARDSYGYTF	TGTGCCTCACGTCGGATGGCCCGGGATAGCTATGGCTACACCTTC	.	TRBV19	TRBJ1-2	.
CASSEQLVADTQYF	TGTGCCAGCAGTGAACAACTAGTTGCAGATACGCAGTATTTT	.	TRBV25-1	TRBJ2-3	once
CASSLIPGQGFEAFF	TGCGCCAGCAGCCTTATACCGGGACAGGGGTTTGAAGCTTTCTTT	TRBD1	TRBV5-1	TRBJ1-1	.
CASSFRAGQAPQDEQYF	TGTGCCAGCAGCTTCCGAGCAGGACAGGCCCCTCAGGACGAGCAGTACTTC	TRBD1	TRBV7-9	TRBJ2-7	.
CAISGTPRSGEQYF	TGTGCCATCAGTGGGACTCCGAGATCGGGGGAGCAGTACTTC	.	TRBV10-3	TRBJ2-7	.
CASSQGGGPVNTEAFF	TGCGCCAGCAGTCAAGGGGGGGGACCGGTGAACACTGAAGCTTTCTTT	.	TRBV23-1	TRBJ1-1	.
CASTPLAGGFDEQFF	TGTGCCAGCACCCCCCTAGCGGGGGGGTTCGATGAGCAGTTCTTC	TRBD2	TRBV6-5	TRBJ2-1	.
CASRRDRDRSYEQYF	TGTGCCAGCAGGAGGGACCGGGACAGATCCTACGAGCAGTACTTC	TRBD1	TRBV2	TRBJ2-7	.
CASSQGISTSGSISAYEQYF	TGTGCCAGCAGCCAAGGGATCTCGACTAGCGGCTCCATTTCCGCCTACGAGCAGTACTTC	TRBD2	TRBV3-1/TRBV3-2	TRBJ2-7	.
CASSSPGQGRTPLHF	TGTGCCAGCAGTTCCCCCGGCCAGGGGAGAACACCCCTCCACTTT	.	TRBV27	TRBJ1-6	.
CASGSVHGYTF	TGTGCCTCCGGGAGTGTTCATGGCTACACCTTC	.	TRBV30	TRBJ1-2	.
CASSQAQVSNYGYTF	TGTGCCAGCAGCCAAGCACAAGTATCTAACTATGGCTACACCTTC	.	TRBV3-1/TRBV3-2	TRBJ1-2	.
CASSEGTGEWGELFF	TGTGCCAGCAGTGAAGGCACAGGGGAATGGGGGGAGCTGTTTTTT	TRBD1	TRBV6-1	TRBJ2-2	.
CASSFSGSNQPQHF	TGTGCCAGCAGCTTCTCGGGGAGCAATCAGCCCCAGCATTTT	.	TRBV11-2	TRBJ1-5	few
CASSSGSTDTQYF	TGTGCCAGCAGTTCTGGCAGCACAGATACGCAGTATTTT	.	TRBV12-3/TRBV12-4	TRBJ2-3	.
CASSDILSGSGEQFF	TGTGCCAGCAGTGATATATTATCGGGGTCTGGTGAGCAGTTCTTC	.	TRBV2	TRBJ2-1	.
CASSTGLADITGELFF	TGTGCCAGCAGCACGGGACTAGCGGATATCACCGGGGAGCTGTTTTTT	TRBD2	TRBV9	TRBJ2-2	.
CASSLGLEKDTQYF	TGTGCCAGCAGCTTAGGACTAGAAAAAGATACGCAGTATTTT	.	TRBV13	TRBJ2-3	.
CASSPTGDPWKSNYGYTF	TGCGCCAGCAGCCCTACAGGGGACCCTTGGAAAAGTAACTATGGCTACACCTTC	TRBD1	TRBV5-1	TRBJ1-2	.
CASSPWTSGNEQYF	TGTGCCAGCAGCCCCTGGACTAGCGGGAACGAGCAGTACTTC	TRBD2	TRBV5-4	TRBJ2-7	.
CASSYDHRDQPQHF	TGTGCCAGCAGTTACGACCACAGGGATCAGCCCCAGCATTTT	.	TRBV6-5	TRBJ1-5	once
CASSLGTGNEKLFF	TGTGCCAGCAGCTTGGGGACAGGGAATGAAAAACTGTTTTTT	TRBD1	TRBV5-6	TRBJ1-4	.
CASSESGLGTGELFF	TGTGCCAGCAGTGAGTCTGGACTTGGGACCGGGGAGCTGTTTTTT	.	TRBV2	TRBJ2-2	.
CASSARTSGRVGVQETQYF	TGTGCCAGCAGCGCCCGGACTAGCGGGAGGGTTGGGGTCCAAGAGACCCAGTACTTC	TRBD2	TRBV7-2	TRBJ2-5	.
CASSYDPGGTEAFF	TGTGCTTCTTCGTACGACCCCGGAGGGACTGAAGCTTTCTTT	.	TRBV12-5	TRBJ1-1	once
CATSRGTEHYQPQHF	TGTGCCACCAGCAGGGGGACAGAACACTATCAGCCCCAGCATTTT	TRBD1	TRBV15	TRBJ1-5	.
CASSIAGTESYNEQFF	TGTGCCAGTAGTATAGCCGGGACAGAATCCTACAATGAGCAGTTCTTC	TRBD1	TRBV19	TRBJ2-1	.
CASSPRVAGGPGEQFF	TGCGCCAGCAGCCCGAGGGTAGCGGGAGGGCCGGGTGAGCAGTTCTTC	TRBD2	TRBV5-1	TRBJ2-1	.